This T cell receptor beta chain emerged from a study of Ad26.COV2.S vaccination and SARS-CoV-2 variants. Study at large: Donor was one of the participants in the Ad26.COV2.S arm of the COV1001 trial. Recipients of Ad26.COV2.S got it intramuscularly, once or twice 56 days apart.

Method: immunoSEQ multiplex PCR; TCRdb's copy keeps in-frame clones and lacks some. The sample yields about 420,000 clones, approximately 88% seen once. Treatment reported: roughly 19 received Ad26.COV2.S at low or high dose, single or two shots; about 5 received placebo; per-sample allocation not given. Sampling was done on day 63 after the first vaccine or placebo injection. Turning to this clone: The same CDR3 arises from other DNA sequences in this sample as well.

The ends were cut back, 6 bases at V and 3 bases at J, with 9 bases in the middle. The CDR3 totals 12 residues. This clonotype was sampled from a person between 18 and 65 years old who received the Ad26.COV2.S COVID-19 vaccine or a placebo. The chain employs TRBV12-3 or TRBV12-4 and TRBJ2-7; D is uncertain. The sequencing here drew on peripheral blood, taken in a trial of Ad26.COV2.S vaccine versus placebo. CDR3 amino acids: CASSLHGYEQYF. DNA for the CDR3: TGTGCCAGCAGCCTCCACGGCTACGAGCAGTACTTC.